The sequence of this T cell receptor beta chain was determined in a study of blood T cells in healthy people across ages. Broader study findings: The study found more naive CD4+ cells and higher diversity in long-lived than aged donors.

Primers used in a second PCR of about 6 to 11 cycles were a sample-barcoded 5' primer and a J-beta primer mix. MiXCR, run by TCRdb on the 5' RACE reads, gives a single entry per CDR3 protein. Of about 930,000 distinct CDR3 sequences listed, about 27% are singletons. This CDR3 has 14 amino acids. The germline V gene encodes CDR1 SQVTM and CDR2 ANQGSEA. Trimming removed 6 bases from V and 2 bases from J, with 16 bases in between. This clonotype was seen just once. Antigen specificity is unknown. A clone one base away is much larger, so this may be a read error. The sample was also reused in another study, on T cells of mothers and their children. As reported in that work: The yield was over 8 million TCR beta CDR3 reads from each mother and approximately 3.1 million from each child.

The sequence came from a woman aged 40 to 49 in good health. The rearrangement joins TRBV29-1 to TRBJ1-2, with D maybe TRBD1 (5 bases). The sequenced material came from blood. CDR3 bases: TGCAGCGTAGACATCGGGACCCCAAACTATGGCTACACCTTC. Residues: CSVDIGTPNYGYTF.